The 11 T cell receptor beta chains in this list originate from one sample, sequenced in a study of early T cells in non-severe SARS-CoV-2 infection. TCRdb independently ran MiXCR on the 5' RACE reads; one entry per CDR3 protein. Of about 49,000 distinct CDR3 sequences listed, 6.5% are singletons. The sequencing here drew on whole blood, taken at baseline. The receptor source for this set is an adult who was a healthcare worker with PCR-confirmed SARS-CoV-2 infection or an uninfected control (not recorded which).

V and J are TRBV7-2 and TRBJ1-1, with D perhaps matching TRBD1 (6 bases). Looked up from germline, CDR1 is SGHTA and CDR2 is FQGNSA. V lost 3 bases, J lost 7 bases, and 12 bases lay in between. CDR3 length equals 13 residues. CDR3 sequence: CASSFQLGGEAFF. CDR3 nucleotide sequence: TGTGCCAGCAGCTTCCAACTAGGGGGTGAAGCTTTCTTT.

This clonotype was counted ten times or more. The chain carries TRBV12-3 or TRBV12-4 and TRBJ1-5, with D hard to call. Trimming cost V 6 bases and J 7 bases, with 13 bases left between them. The CDR3 is 13 amino acids. For the CDR3, the DNA is TGTGCCAGCAGCCCCCGGACTGGGCAGCCCCAGCATTTT. This translates into CASSPRTGQPQHF.

This clonotype occurred many times. The rearrangement links TRBV4-3 to TRBJ2-1; D gene ambiguous. V lost 0 bases and J lost 5, with 8 bases in between. The germline gives CDR1 LGHNA, CDR2 YSLEER. This CDR3 contains 14 residues. CDR3 protein: CASSQDLRNNEQFF. The CDR3 DNA is TGCGCCAGCAGCCAAGATCTGCGGAACAATGAGCAGTTCTTC.

The chain is built from TRBV28 and TRBJ2-7; TRBD2 aligns across 10 bases. The CDR3 consists of 14 residues. Germline lookup yields CDR1 MDHEN and CDR2 SYDVKM. The junction had 8 bases not matched to a gene; V was cut back by 5 bases and J by 7 bases. DNA of the CDR3: TGTGCCAGCAGTAGCGGGGGGGGCGTTCCGGAGCAGTACTTC. It encodes CASSSGGGVPEQYF.

This clonotype is medium-sized (0.01 to 0.1%) in the sample. V is TRBV6-2 or TRBV6-3 and J is TRBJ2-1, with TRBD1 matching 8 bases. The CDR3 covers 14 residues. Germline V CDR1 and CDR2: MNHEY, SVGEGT. After removal of 8 bases from V and 4 bases from J, the junction contained 7 bases not matched to a gene. CDR3: CASGQGEEYNEQFF. Written as DNA, the CDR3 is TGTGCCAGCGGACAGGGAGAGGAATACAATGAGCAGTTCTTC.

This clonotype has at least ten counts. The chain joins TRBV20-1 to TRBJ2-7; D is uncertain. Germline V lookup: CDR1 DFQATT, CDR2 SNEGSKA (reference sequence). The CDR3 length is 12 residues. V was pared by 8 bases and J by 2 bases, with 13 bases between. CDR3 in DNA: TGCAGTACTCGGGCACTAACCTACGAGCAGTACTTC. Its protein is CSTRALTYEQYF.

This clonotype came up a few times. The J gene is TRBJ2-2, the V gene TRBV6-2 or TRBV6-3; no firm D call. Germline values: CDR1 MNHEY, CDR2 SVGEGT. V gave up 0 bases and J gave up 7 bases, with 9 bases separating them. This CDR3 region has 14 residues. The CDR3 nucleotides read TGTGCCAGCAGTTACTCGCTGGAGTACGGGGAGCTGTTTTTT. It yields the protein CASSYSLEYGELFF.

The chain carries TRBV15 and TRBJ2-7; D unresolved. Trimming pared 0 bases from V and 3 bases from J, leaving 12 bases between. CDR3 length equals 15 residues. Germline values: CDR1 LNHNV, CDR2 YYDKDF (reference sequence). The CDR3 DNA reads TGTGCCACCAGCAGAGATAGGAACAGTGTCTACGAGCAGTACTTC. Its translation is CATSRDRNSVYEQYF.

This clonotype is medium-sized (0.01 to 0.1%) within its sample. V gene TRBV20-1 combines with J gene TRBJ2-7, with 9 bases lining up with TRBD1. CDR1 DFQATT and CDR2 SNEGSKA come from the germline V gene (reference sequence). The CDR3 extends over 14 amino acids. J gave up 2 bases and V 6 bases, and 8 bases lay outside the gene matches. CDR3 bases: TGCAGTGCCAGATGGGACAGGGAACCCTACGAGCAGTACTTC. Translating gives CSARWDREPYEQYF.

Ten or more counts support this clonotype. The J gene is TRBJ2-2, the V gene TRBV9, with D hard to call. Between the trimmed V and J ends, which lost 0 bases and 5 bases, there was a span of 5 bases. CDR1 and CDR2 from the germline V gene are SGDLS and YYNGEE. The CDR3 totals 13 residues. The CDR3 loop is CASSVGGTGELFF. The CDR3 region has the DNA TGTGCCAGCAGCGTAGGGGGTACCGGGGAGCTGTTTTTT.

This clonotype was detected ten times or more. This sequence joins TRBV5-1 and TRBJ2-5; perhaps D is TRBD1 or TRBD2 (5 bases each). Trimming pared 2 bases from V and 2 bases from J, leaving 10 bases between. The CDR3 consists of 14 residues. Germline-derived CDR1 and CDR2 are SGHRS and YFSETQ. The CDR3 DNA follows: TGCGCCAGCAGCTTCACGGGACCACAAGAGACCCAGTACTTC. It specifies CASSFTGPQETQYF.